This T cell receptor (beta chain) is drawn from a study of cytomegalovirus exposure and HLA in healthy donors. Overall study: Roughly 180 million T cells yielded 120 million or so unique TCR beta sequences, as an earlier analysis found.

On this clone: Its antigen is currently unknown.

The CDR3 spans 13 residues. V was clipped by 2 bases and J by 5 bases, with 8 bases between them. Germline V lookup: CDR1 SGHNT, CDR2 YYREEE (reference sequence). Study-level findings and limits: Several top significant clusters appeared, in a later analysis, to be linked to common viral pathogens. With DRB1 most and HLA-C fewest, TCR association rates differed between HLA loci in a later analysis. Being productive about 87% or about 30% of the time was typical of most TCR beta V segments in an earlier analysis.

The PCR ran on 60 Vbeta and 13 Jbeta primers. Sequencing was performed with immunoSEQ multiplex PCR; in TCRdb, only in-frame clones are kept and a portion is missing. The table has around 160,000 clones, about 74% seen once. Sequenced material: PBMCs. The receptor comes from a man aged 40-49 years in good health and CMV-seropositive. The chain joins TRBV5-4 to TRBJ1-5; D may be TRBD1 (6 bases). CDR3 in amino acids: CASSLAGDQPQHF. CDR3 nucleotide sequence: TGTGCCAGCAGCTTAGCAGGGGATCAGCCCCAGCATTTT.